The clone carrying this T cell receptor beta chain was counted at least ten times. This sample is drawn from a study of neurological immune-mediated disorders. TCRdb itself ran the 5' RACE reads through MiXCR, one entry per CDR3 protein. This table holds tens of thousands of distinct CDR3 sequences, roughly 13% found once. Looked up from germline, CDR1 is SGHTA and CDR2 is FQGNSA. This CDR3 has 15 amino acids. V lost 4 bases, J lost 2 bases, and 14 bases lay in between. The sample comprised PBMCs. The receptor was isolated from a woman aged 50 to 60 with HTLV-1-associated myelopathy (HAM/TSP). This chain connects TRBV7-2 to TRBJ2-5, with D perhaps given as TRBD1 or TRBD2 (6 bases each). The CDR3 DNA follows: TGTGCCAGCAGCTCAAGAACAGGGACTCAAGAGACCCAGTACTTC. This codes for CASSSRTGTQETQYF.